The rows below give T cell receptor beta chains drawn from one sample of a study of OX40 agonist ivuxolimab in advanced cancers. TCRdb keeps only in-frame clones here, not all; method: immunoSEQ multiplex PCR. In the table there are 65,000 to 70,000 clones, about 77% of which are singletons. The starting material was CD4+ or CD8+ T cells sorted from blood, obtained in a trial of the OX40 agonist ivuxolimab. Receptor source: an adult with an advanced solid tumor such as melanoma, head and neck, liver or kidney cancer. CDR3s include the opening cysteine and the closing phenylalanine or tryptophan. D genes are given only for firm matches. The listing skips clone size in some rows; elsewhere it reads once, few, many or a size class.

J gene	D gene	V gene	clone size	CDR3 DNA	CDR3 protein
TRBJ1-3	NA	TRBV5-1	NA	TGCGCCAGTCGAGCGGGACCGGTCTCTGGAAACACCATATATTTT	CASRAGPVSGNTIYF
TRBJ2-2	NA	TRBV9	NA	TGTGCCAGCAGCGTAGGTCCGACTAGTTCCGGGGAGCTGTTTTTT	CASSVGPTSSGELFF
TRBJ2-3	NA	TRBV7-9	NA	TGTGCCAGCAGCGAACAGGGTACGGGCACAGATACGCAGTATTTT	CASSEQGTGTDTQYF
TRBJ2-1	NA	TRBV7-2	NA	TGTGCCAGCAGCTGGAAGGGGGGGAGCTCCTACAATGAGCAGTTCTTC	CASSWKGGSSYNEQFF
TRBJ1-2	NA	TRBV5-4	NA	TGTGCCAGCAGCTTGGGGGGAGGTGAGCGCCTCACTTATGGCTACACCTTC	CASSLGGGERLTYGYTF
TRBJ2-7	TRBD1	TRBV9	NA	TGTGCCAGCAGCTCGGGACAGGACGTCTCCGAGCAGTACTTC	CASSSGQDVSEQYF
TRBJ2-7	NA	TRBV2	NA	TGTGCCAGCAATCTACAGGGATACTCCTACGAGCAGTACTTC	CASNLQGYSYEQYF
TRBJ2-7	NA	TRBV10-3	NA	TGTGCCATCAGTGAACTGACAGAGGGGTACGAGCAGTACTTC	CAISELTEGYEQYF
TRBJ1-2	NA	TRBV30	NA	TGTGCCTGGACTCAAACCGGGGGCGGTGGGGGCTACACCTTC	CAWTQTGGGGGYTF
TRBJ2-5	TRBD1	TRBV6-1	few	TGTGCCAGCAGTGGGGGGACAGGGGGCAAGGAGACCCAGTACTTC	CASSGGTGGKETQYF
TRBJ1-2	TRBD1	TRBV2	NA	TGTGCCAGCAGTGAATTAGGGACAGCCTTTGGAGGCTACACCTTC	CASSELGTAFGGYTF
TRBJ2-1	NA	TRBV5-8	once	TGTGCCAGCAGCCCCCGTTTAGCGGTATACAATGAGCAGTTCTTC	CASSPRLAVYNEQFF
TRBJ1-2	TRBD1	TRBV2	NA	TGTGCCAGCAGTCATGATCAGGGGGTCTACACCTTC	CASSHDQGVYTF
TRBJ2-3	NA	TRBV29-1	once	TGCAGCGCAGGCGGTGCCACTAGCACAGATACGCAGTATTTT	CSAGGATSTDTQYF
TRBJ1-2	NA	TRBV6-1	NA	TGTGCCAGCAGTGAATGGAGAAGAGGTGGCTACACCTTC	CASSEWRRGGYTF
TRBJ2-3	NA	TRBV14	few	TGTGCCAGCAGCCAAGTGGGCGGGAGCACAGATACGCAGTATTTT	CASSQVGGSTDTQYF
TRBJ2-3	TRBD2	TRBV9	NA	TGTGCCAGCAGCCCATTGACTAGCGGGTACACAGATACGCAGTATTTT	CASSPLTSGYTDTQYF
TRBJ1-5	NA	TRBV6-6	once	TGTGCCAGCAGTACCGACGGAGGTCGCCAGCCCCAGCATTTT	CASSTDGGRQPQHF
TRBJ2-5	TRBD1	TRBV29-1	NA	TGCAGCGTTATAATGACAGGGGACGAGACCCAGTACTTC	CSVIMTGDETQYF
TRBJ1-5	TRBD1	TRBV6-6	NA	TGTGCCAGCAGTCGCCCGACAGGGGGCGATCAGCCCCAGCATTTT	CASSRPTGGDQPQHF
TRBJ2-3	NA	TRBV5-8	NA	TGTGCCAGCAGCTTGGATTACAGTGCAGATACGCAGTATTTT	CASSLDYSADTQYF
TRBJ2-7	TRBD1	TRBV7-6	few	TGTGCCAGCAGCTTGACAGGGGGCGAGCAGTACTTC	CASSLTGGEQYF
TRBJ1-1	NA	TRBV6-5	NA	TGTGCCAGCAGTTACTCGGCAGGGGATGGGGACACTGAAGCTTTCTTT	CASSYSAGDGDTEAFF
TRBJ2-1	NA	TRBV7-9	NA	TGTGCCAGCAGCTTAGATTTTTATTACAGGGACAATGAGCAGTTCTTC	CASSLDFYYRDNEQFF
TRBJ2-2	TRBD2	TRBV5-1	NA	TGCGCCAGCAGCCCCCTAGCGGGGGAGAACACCGGGGAGCTGTTTTTT	CASSPLAGENTGELFF
TRBJ2-3	NA	TRBV5-4	NA	TGTGCCAGCAGCTTGCAAAGCGGAGATACGCAGTATTTT	CASSLQSGDTQYF
TRBJ2-3	NA	TRBV7-6	NA	TGTGCCAGCAGCTTAACCCCCAGGTCCTTAAGGGCCACAGATACGCAGTATTTT	CASSLTPRSLRATDTQYF
TRBJ2-7	TRBD1	TRBV7-6	NA	TGTGCCAGCAGCTCACCTCGGGACAGAATATACGAGCAGTACTTC	CASSSPRDRIYEQYF
TRBJ2-7	NA	TRBV6-1	NA	TGTGCCAGCAGCAGGACGTGGTTGAGCTACGAGCAGTACTTC	CASSRTWLSYEQYF
TRBJ2-3	NA	TRBV5-4	NA	TGTGCCAGCAGCTCGCCGAACACAGATACGCAGTATTTT	CASSSPNTDTQYF
TRBJ2-1	NA	TRBV11-2	NA	TGTGCCAGCAGCTTAGCGGGGCTCGTCAATGAGCAGTTCTTC	CASSLAGLVNEQFF
TRBJ1-3	NA	TRBV6-6	NA	TGTGCCAGCAGTTCCATTCAGGGCGGGTCTGGAAACACCATATATTTT	CASSSIQGGSGNTIYF
TRBJ1-2	NA	TRBV11-2	NA	TGTGCCAGCAGTCAAAGTGAAGTTTCTAACACCTTC	CASSQSEVSNTF
TRBJ2-3	NA	TRBV9	NA	TGTGCCAGCAGCGTAGGGCCAAACACAGATACGCAGTATTTT	CASSVGPNTDTQYF
TRBJ1-1	NA	TRBV29-1	medium-sized	TGCAGCGTCAAAAGGGCTAACACTGAAGCTTTCTTT	CSVKRANTEAFF